These 22 T cell receptor beta chains came from one sample sequenced in a study of CD8 T cells in Susac syndrome. RNA totalling roughly 0.45 to 1 ug underwent reverse transcription with random hexamers. TCRdb reprocessed the immunoSEQ multiplex PCR reads via MiXCR and lists one record per CDR3 protein. Of some 150,000 distinct CDR3 sequences in the sample, about 93% were seen once. The material sequenced was CD8+ T cells from PBMCs. The receptors originated from a human donor in good health.

The chain joins TRBV7-6 to TRBJ2-7; 9 bases map to TRBD1. CDR1 is SGHVS and CDR2 is FNYEAQ in the germline V gene. This CDR3 comprises 18 residues. V lost 2 bases, J lost 0 bases, and 11 bases stayed unmatched. CDR3 in amino acids: CASSLTPSTGGPSYEQYF. CDR3 sequence (DNA): TGTGCCAGCAGCTTAACGCCGTCGACAGGGGGTCCCTCCTACGAGCAGTACTTC.

The J gene is TRBJ2-7, the V gene TRBV5-6; tentatively, D is TRBD1 (6 bases). This CDR3 has 14 residues. Germline V gives CDR1 SGHDT, CDR2 YYEEEE. V lost 2 bases and J 4 bases, leaving 13 bases between the germline ends. The CDR3 spells CASSFGGTRYEQYF. DNA of the CDR3: TGTGCCAGCAGCTTCGGTGGGACACGATACGAGCAGTACTTC. The whole variable domain, remainder taken from reference TRBV5-6 and TRBJ2-7, is DAGVTQSPTHLIKTRGQQVTLRCSPKSGHDTVSWYQQALGQGPQFIFQYYEEEERQRGNFPDRFSGHQFPNYSSELNVNALLLGDSALYLCASSFGGTRYEQYFGPGTRLTVT.

The J gene is TRBJ2-7, the V gene TRBV20-1, with 9 bases aligning to TRBD2. The CDR3 consists of 14 residues. Germline loops: CDR1 DFQATT, CDR2 SNEGSKA (reference sequence). J gave up 2 bases and V 1 base, and 3 bases lay outside the gene matches. This chain's CDR3 is CSARGLADPYEQYF. The CDR3 DNA reads TGCAGTGCTAGAGGACTAGCGGATCCCTACGAGCAGTACTTC.

The chain has TRBV30 and TRBJ1-1, with unresolved D. Germline V gene sequence: CDR1 GTSNPN, CDR2 SVGIG (reference sequence). The CDR3 extends over 9 amino acids. The ends were cut back, 3 bases at V and 6 bases at J, with 2 bases in the middle. As DNA, the CDR3 is TGTGCCTGGAGACCTGAAGCTTTCTTT. Protein sequence: CAWRPEAFF.

The chain uses TRBV4-2 and TRBJ2-7; 9 bases are shared with TRBD1. The CDR3 length is 16 residues. Germline V gene sequence: CDR1 LGHNA, CDR2 YNFKEQ. Unmatched junction bases numbered 4, after V lost 0 bases and J lost 1 base. CDR3 sequence (DNA): TGTGCCAGCAGCCAAGATTTGGGGACAGGGTCCTACGAGCAGTACTTC. Translated, it gives CASSQDLGTGSYEQYF.

The chain employs TRBV9 and TRBJ2-7, with a weak D call TRBD1 (6 bases). Trimming shortened V by 2 bases and J by 5 bases, and 11 bases separated the two germline ends. The CDR3 consists of 13 residues. Germline V lookup: CDR1 SGDLS, CDR2 YYNGEE. CDR3 protein: CASSVTPGDEQYF. The CDR3 nucleotides are TGTGCCAGCAGCGTCACTCCAGGGGACGAGCAGTACTTC.

J is TRBJ1-2 and V is TRBV20-1; 7 bases line up with TRBD1. The J segment lost 5 bases and the V segment lost 0 bases, leaving 9 bases of the junction unmatched. The length of the CDR3 is 15 residues. CDR1 and CDR2 from the germline V gene are DFQATT and SNEGSKA (reference sequence). Here the CDR3 reads CSARDGMGTAYGYTF. The CDR3 DNA sequence: TGCAGTGCTAGAGATGGGATGGGGACAGCTTATGGCTACACCTTC.

V is TRBV2 and J is TRBJ2-7; 9 positions match TRBD1. V trimming: 3 bases; J trimming: 3 bases; junction bases outside the gene matches: 6. The length of the CDR3 is 15 residues. From germline, CDR1 is SNHLY and CDR2 FYNNEI. This CDR3 reads CASSDGTGNYYEQYF. The CDR3 DNA follows: TGTGCCAGCAGTGATGGGACAGGGAACTACTACGAGCAGTACTTC.

This chain joins TRBV27 and TRBJ2-7; 7 bases fit TRBD2. The CDR3 covers 15 residues. Germline V CDR1 and CDR2: MNHEY, SMNVEV (reference sequence). V gave up 5 bases and J gave up 3 bases; unmatched junction bases: 10. CDR3 DNA sequence: TGTGCCAGCAGTCCACCCCCCGGGGAGGGCTACGAGCAGTACTTC. Residues: CASSPPPGEGYEQYF.

The chain links TRBV27 to TRBJ2-7; D assignment may be TRBD1 or TRBD2 (5 bases each). The V end was cut by 3 bases, the J end by 3 bases, with 18 bases between. CDR3 length: 16 residues. Germline CDR1 is MNHEY and CDR2 is SMNVEV (reference sequence). CDR3 sequence: CASSLAAGTWRYEQYF. The CDR3 nucleotides read TGTGCCAGCAGTTTGGCGGCCGGGACCTGGCGCTACGAGCAGTACTTC.

The CDR3 nucleotides are TGTTCTTCGGGAGCCGAGCAGTACTTC. It specifies CSSGAEQYF. The chain recombines TRBV27 with TRBJ2-7; possible D gene TRBD2, 6 bases. The germline gives CDR1 MNHEY, CDR2 SMNVEV (reference sequence). This CDR3 spans 9 amino acids.

CDR3 region: CASSQEFLSYNEQFF. In DNA, the CDR3 is TGCGCCAGCAGCCAAGAATTCCTTTCCTACAATGAGCAGTTCTTC. The V and J genes are TRBV4-3 and TRBJ2-1, with D uncertain. Germline CDR1 reads LGHNA; CDR2 reads YSLEER. This CDR3 is 15 amino acids long. The V gene lost 0 bases and the J gene lost 1 base, with 7 bases spanning the gap.

The gene calls are TRBV7-9 and TRBJ1-1; no firm D call. Looked up from germline, CDR1 is SEHNR and CDR2 is FQNEAQ (reference sequence). The CDR3 has 14 residues. Between the trimmed V and J ends, which lost 2 bases and 5 bases, there was a span of 12 bases. The CDR3 region has the DNA TGTGCCAGCAGCTTATTGAGGGAGGAGACTGAAGCTTTCTTT. Protein product: CASSLLREETEAFF.

This sequence joins TRBV6-1 and TRBJ2-7, with D possibly matching TRBD1 (6 bases). Between the trimmed V and J ends, which lost 5 bases and 2 bases, there was a span of 28 bases. There are 19 residues in the CDR3. Germline CDR1 MNHNS, CDR2 SASEGT. CDR3 nucleotides: TGTGCCAGCAGTACGTGGGGGCTATCGACCCGCGATGCTACCTACGAGCAGTACTTC. This translates into CASSTWGLSTRDATYEQYF.

The V and J genes are TRBV15 and TRBJ1-1, with 7 bases that match TRBD1. Losses at the gene ends were 2 bases for V and 8 bases for J; bases not matched to a gene: 5. The CDR3 covers 13 residues. Germline assignment: CDR1 LNHNV and CDR2 YYDKDF (reference sequence). In DNA form, the CDR3 reads TGTGCCACCAGCAGATCTAGACAGGGCGAAGCTTTCTTT. Amino acid sequence: CATSRSRQGEAFF.

This clonotype has just a few counts. The V gene is TRBV2, the J gene TRBJ2-3, with TRBD2 matching 14 bases. The CDR3 has 17 residues. Trimming at V came to 6 bases and at J to 2 bases, leaving 7 bases not matched to a gene. Per germline, CDR1 SNHLY and CDR2 FYNNEI. The CDR3 DNA is TGTGCCAGCAGCGTCGGACTAGCGGGAGGCCCCACAGATACGCAGTATTTT. Its translation: CASSVGLAGGPTDTQYF.

The chain employs TRBV14 and TRBJ2-7; weak D call: TRBD2 (6 bases). Germline CDR1 SGHDN, CDR2 FVKESK. The CDR3 runs 16 residues. Trimming left V 2 bases short and J 0 bases short, with 14 bases between. This CDR3 is CASSQSPTEGSYEQYF. In nucleotides, the CDR3 is TGTGCCAGCAGCCAAAGTCCAACGGAGGGCTCCTACGAGCAGTACTTC. Full variable domain (outside the CDR3, taken from reference TRBV14 and TRBJ2-7): EAGVTQFPSHSVIEKGQTVTLRCDPISGHDNLYWYRRVMGKEIKFLLHFVKESKQDESGMPNNRFLAERTGGTYSTLKVQPAELEDSGVYFCASSQSPTEGSYEQYFGPGTRLTVT.

The J gene is TRBJ1-5, the V gene TRBV30, with D hard to call. V lost 3 bases and J 2 bases, leaving 11 bases between the germline ends. The CDR3 loop spans 14 amino acids. The germline V gene has CDR1 GTSNPN and CDR2 SVGIG (reference sequence). In DNA form, the CDR3 reads TGTGCCTGGAGCTTAGGGCAGGGCAATCAGCCCCAGCATTTT. Translation: CAWSLGQGNQPQHF.

This clonotype appeared a single time. The V call is TRBV20-1, the J call TRBJ2-1; 10 bases line up with TRBD2. The germline V gene encodes CDR1 DFQATT and CDR2 SNEGSKA (reference sequence). This CDR3 region has 20 residues. After removal of 1 base from V and 3 bases from J, the junction contained 18 bases not matched to a gene. The CDR3 nucleotides are TGCAGTGCTAGAGGGCCCACCACAATACTGCTAGCGGGAGTCTACAATGAGCAGTTCTTC. Its translation is CSARGPTTILLAGVYNEQFF.

V is TRBV9 and J is TRBJ2-1; D ambiguous. V dropped 0 bases and J dropped 5 bases, with 3 bases sitting between them. Germline values: CDR1 SGDLS, CDR2 YYNGEE. This CDR3 comprises 12 residues. CDR3 protein: CASSVDDNEQFF. The CDR3 DNA follows: TGTGCCAGCAGCGTAGACGACAATGAGCAGTTCTTC.

The V call is TRBV4-3, the J call TRBJ1-1, with unresolved D. Trimming removed 0 bases at V and 1 base at J, with 6 bases between. The length of the CDR3 is 14 residues. The germline V gene has CDR1 LGHNA and CDR2 YSLEER. CDR3 DNA: TGCGCCAGCAGCCAAGACAGTACGAACACTGAAGCTTTCTTT. Its translation: CASSQDSTNTEAFF.

The chain combines TRBV9 with TRBJ2-1; D remains ambiguous. V lost 0 bases and J lost 9, with 7 bases in between. This CDR3 comprises 12 residues. Germline-derived CDR1 and CDR2 are SGDLS and YYNGEE. CDR3 DNA sequence: TGTGCCAGCAGCGTAGGGGTCAGTGAGCAGTTCTTC. Amino acids: CASSVGVSEQFF.